The 22 T cell receptor delta chains listed next were all sequenced from one sample in a study of gamma-delta chains in newborns, infants, children. TCRdb reprocessed the reads through CATT. Of some 3,500 delta-chain clones in the sample, 0.6% to 0.65% were seen once. The sample was blood. The source of these receptors is a child who was a newborn, infant or young child, either healthy, febrile or measles-vaccinated (not recorded which).

To note about this clone: The translation of this DNA and the TCRdb protein of a much larger clone differ at residue 5, probably owing to a read error; the protein shown here is translated from the DNA. The chain combines TRDV2 with TRDJ3, with 10 bases lining up with TRDD3. This CDR3 has 16 residues. V dropped 3 bases and J dropped 4; count of bases not matched to a gene: 2. The germline gives CDR1 GEAIGNYY, CDR2 EKD. The CDR3 region has the DNA TGTGCCTGTGACTTACTGGGGGATTGGGACACCCGACAGATGTTTTTC. Translation: CACDLLGDWDTRQMFF.

This clone was detected only a few times. TCRdb's protein for this DNA is that of a much larger clone and differs from the translation at residue 4, likely a read error; the protein shown is the DNA translation. The chain uses TRDV2 and TRDJ2, with 12 bases lining up with TRDD3. Losses at the gene ends were 5 bases for V and 4 bases for J; bases not matched to a gene: 4. The CDR3 runs to 15 residues. Per germline, CDR1 GEAIGNYY and CDR2 EKD. Written as DNA, the CDR3 is TGTGCCTGTGCCGTACTGGGGGATACGACAGCACAACTCTTCTTT. It yields the protein CACAVLGDTTAQLFF.

This clone is labeled medium-sized. Other DNA sequences of this sample code for an identical CDR3. CDR3 nucleotides: TGTGCCTGTGACCGTATGGGGGATACCCTGTCCTGGGACACCCGACAGATGTTTTTC. Translation: CACDRMGDTLSWDTRQMFF. The chain uses TRDV2 and TRDJ3, with 10 nucleotides matching TRDD3. Germline V lookup: CDR1 GEAIGNYY, CDR2 EKD. V trimming: 3 bases; J trimming: 1 base; junction bases outside the gene matches: 8. This CDR3 region has 19 residues.

This clone has more than one count but fewer than ten. The amino acid sequence in TCRdb belongs to a much larger clone and departs from this DNA's translation at residue 15, likely a sequencing read error; the sequence shown is translated from the DNA. This chain connects TRDV2 to TRDJ3, with D perhaps matching TRDD3 (6 bases). The CDR3 is made up of 20 amino acids. CDR1 is GEAIGNYY, CDR2 EKD, per germline. The CDR3 DNA sequence: TGTGCCTGTGACACGGTTGGGCTGGGGCACAGCTCCTGGGACGCCCGACAGATGTTTTTC. Amino acid sequence: CACDTVGLGHSSWDARQMFF.

This clone appeared a few times. With a far larger clone one base away, a read error is the likely cause. The chain couples TRDV2 to TRDJ3, with 8 bases aligning to TRDD3. CDR1 and CDR2 from the germline V gene are GEAIGNYY and EKD. This CDR3 region has 18 residues. The CDR3 DNA reads as TGTGCCTGTGACACTGGGGGATTTAGCTCCTGGGACGCCCGACAGATGTTTTTC. Residues: CACDTGGFSSWDARQMFF.

Notes on this clone: The protein held in TCRdb is that of a much larger clone and does not match this DNA's translation at residue 17, likely because of a read error; the protein shown is translated from the DNA. The chain couples TRDV2 to TRDJ3; TRDD3 matches at 11 bases. The germline V gene has CDR1 GEAIGNYY and CDR2 EKD. The CDR3 length is 19 residues. The CDR3 coding sequence is TGTGCCTGTGACACTGGGGGATACGCGAGCTCCTGGGACACCCGACAGGTGTTTTTC. As protein: CACDTGGYASSWDTRQVFF.

About this clone: TCRdb's entry gives the protein of a much larger clone, which mismatches this DNA's translation at residue 13, likely from a read error; the protein reported here is translated from the DNA. J is TRDJ2 and V is TRDV2; D is possibly TRDD3 (6 bases). From germline, CDR1 is GEAIGNYY and CDR2 EKD. The CDR3 covers 16 residues. The CDR3, as DNA: TGTGCCTGTGACACCGCGGGGATTACTACTACAGCACGACTCTTCTTT. Translation: CACDTAGITTTARLFF.

For this clone: Translating this DNA gives a protein that differs at residue 11 from the TCRdb one, which belongs to a much larger clone; a read error is likely, and the protein shown is this translation. The chain carries TRDV2 and TRDJ1, with D tentatively TRDD3 (6 bases). The CDR3 sequence is 15 residues long. CDR1 and CDR2 (germline): GEAIGNYY, EKD. CDR3 sequence: CACDTWGSPTGKLIF. The CDR3, as DNA: TGTGCCTGTGACACCTGGGGGTCCCCCACCGGTAAACTCATCTTT.

Comments on this clone: This DNA translates differently at residue 11 from the TCRdb protein, which is that of a much larger clone; a read error is likely, and the protein shown is the DNA's own translation. The chain combines TRDV2 with TRDJ3; D ambiguous. Per germline, CDR1 GEAIGNYY and CDR2 EKD. The length of the CDR3 is 18 residues. The DNA of the CDR3 is TGTGCCTGTGACACCGGGTACGTGAGCTCCGGGGACACCCGACAGATGTTTTTC. As protein: CACDTGYVSSGDTRQMFF.

For this clone: The mismatch at residue 3 between this DNA's translation and the TCRdb protein of a much larger clone likely reflects a read error; the protein shown is translated from the DNA. V is TRDV2 and J is TRDJ3; 7 bases match TRDD3. CDR3 size: 19 residues. Per the germline V gene, CDR1 is GEAIGNYY and CDR2 is EKD. In DNA, the CDR3 is TGTGCCCGTGACACCGTGAAGACTGGGGATACCTGGGACACCCGACAGATGTTTTTC. It is translated as CARDTVKTGDTWDTRQMFF.

Notes on this clone: The protein TCRdb lists belongs to a much larger clone and differs from this DNA's translation at residue 12, which points to a read error; the protein shown is made from the DNA. The chain carries TRDV2 and TRDJ2, with TRDD3 matching over 12 bases. Germline assignment: CDR1 GEAIGNYY and CDR2 EKD. The CDR3 length is 14 residues. The CDR3 here is CACDILGDTAQPFF. As DNA, the CDR3 is TGTGCCTGTGACATACTGGGGGATACAGCACAACCCTTCTTT.

Remarks on this clone: Given a far larger clone just one base away, this is likely a sequencing read error. This sample also contains other DNA sequences that code for the same CDR3. The chain has TRDV2 and TRDJ3, with TRDD3 identical over 8 bases. CDR1 is GEAIGNYY and CDR2 is EKD in the germline V gene. The V gene end was trimmed by 1 base and the J gene end by 0 bases; junction bases not matched to a gene: 13. CDR3 length equals 21 residues. CDR3 sequence: CACDTAPTGGGNSWDTRQMFF. In nucleotides, the CDR3 is TGTGCCTGTGACACGGCGCCTACTGGGGGCGGAAACTCCTGGGACACCCGACAGATGTTTTTC.

This clone showed up just a few times. The protein that TCRdb holds for this DNA derives from a much larger clone and differs from the translated DNA at residue 9, which likely indicates a read error; the protein shown here is translated from the DNA. The chain couples TRDV2 to TRDJ3, with a tentative D call TRDD3 (6 bases). This CDR3 is built from 17 residues. The germline V gene encodes CDR1 GEAIGNYY and CDR2 EKD. V lost 0 bases to trimming and J lost 2 bases, with 10 bases between them. For the CDR3, the DNA is TGTGCCTGTGACACCGGCTGGGGCCCCTGGGACACCCGACAGATGTTTTTC. It yields the protein CACDTGWGPWDTRQMFF.

Regarding this clone: The likely explanation is a read error, given a far larger clone one base away. The chain couples TRDV2 to TRDJ2; 12 bases are a match to TRDD3. This CDR3 region has 19 residues. Germline V lookup: CDR1 GEAIGNYY, CDR2 EKD. The V gene end was trimmed by 0 bases and the J gene end by 4 bases; junction bases not matched to a gene: 11. The CDR3 loop is CACDTAHGWGIRETAQLFF. CDR3 DNA sequence: TGTGCCTGTGACACCGCTCATGGCTGGGGGATACGCGAGACAGCACAACTCTTCTTT.

Of note for this clone: TCRdb attributes to this sequence the protein of a much larger clone, which differs from the DNA translation at residue 5; a read error is likely, and the protein displayed is translated from the DNA. The rearrangement joins TRDV3 to TRDJ1; 13 bases are a match to TRDD3. With 2 bases clipped from V and 5 bases from J, the junction kept 11 bases outside the gene matches. Germline CDR1 reads TVYSNPD; CDR2 reads GDNSRS (reference sequence). This CDR3 spans 16 amino acids. CDR3 residues: CAFRRYWGIRWDKLIF. In DNA form, the CDR3 reads TGTGCCTTTCGGAGGTACTGGGGGATACGGTGGGATAAACTCATCTTT.

By frequency in the sample, this clone is large. The sample has other DNA sequences that encode this CDR3 too. The genes are TRDV2 and TRDJ2, with D possibly TRDD3 on 6 matching bases. V shed 0 bases and J shed 5 bases, with 15 bases lying between them. The germline V gene has CDR1 GEAIGNYY and CDR2 EKD. This CDR3 is 16 amino acids long. This chain's CDR3 is CACDTAGITTTAQLFF. CDR3 DNA sequence: TGTGCCTGTGACACCGCGGGGATTACTACTACAGCACAACTCTTCTTT.

On this clone: The likely explanation is a read error, given a far larger clone one base away. Other DNA sequences in the sample encode the same CDR3. J is TRDJ2 and V is TRAV29/DV5; maybe TRDD3 (6 bases). Germline V gene sequence: CDR1 NSMFDY, CDR2 ISSIKDK. The CDR3 is 16 amino acids. The CDR3 DNA reads as TGCGCAGCAAGCGCGGGGGACCCCATTTTGACAGCACAACTCTTCTTT. Translating gives CAASAGDPILTAQLFF.

This clone was counted ten times or more. A far more abundant clone sits one base away, making this likely a read error. This chain joins TRDV2 and TRDJ3, with TRDD3 matching over 7 bases. The CDR3 contains 17 residues. The V gene end was trimmed by 0 bases and the J gene end by 2 bases; junction bases not matched to a gene: 3. Germline-derived CDR1 and CDR2 are GEAIGNYY and EKD. The DNA for the CDR3 is TGTGCCTGTGACACCTGGGGGAGCCCCTGGGACACCCGACAGATGTTTTTC. Protein sequence: CACDTWGSPWDTRQMFF.

This clone was found a few times. With only one base between it and a far larger clone, this is likely a read error. This CDR3 is also generated by other DNA sequences in the sample. J is TRDJ3 and V is TRDV2; 11 nucleotides line up with TRDD3. Germline lookup yields CDR1 GEAIGNYY and CDR2 EKD. This CDR3 has 20 amino acids. The chain's CDR3 is CACEYHWGIEVAWDTRQMFF. For the CDR3, the DNA is TGCGCCTGTGAATACCACTGGGGGATAGAGGTCGCCTGGGACACCCGACAGATGTTTTTC.

This clone has more than one count but fewer than ten. The protein held in TCRdb is that of a much larger clone and does not match this DNA's translation at residue 9, likely because of a read error; the protein shown is translated from the DNA. The gene calls are TRDV1 and TRDJ1; 8 bases line up with TRDD2. Looked up from germline, CDR1 is TSWWSYY and CDR2 is QGS. The CDR3 runs 20 residues. Trimming took 0 bases from V and 10 from J; bases not matched to a gene: 25. The CDR3 DNA is TGTGCTCTTGGGGAACTAAAGAACACTCCTTCTTCCTACCCGAAAGAAGGACTCATCTTT. This translates into CALGELKNTPSSYPKEGLIF.

This clone appeared a few times. The likely explanation is a read error, given a far larger clone one base away. The same CDR3 can be traced to other DNA sequences in this sample. The V call is TRDV2, the J call TRDJ3; 11 nucleotides align to TRDD3. Looked up from germline, CDR1 is GEAIGNYY and CDR2 is EKD. This CDR3 comprises 19 residues. As DNA, the CDR3 is TGTGCCTGTGACACCGTACTGGGGGATAGCTCCTGGGACACCCGACAGATGTTCTTC. Its translation: CACDTVLGDSSWDTRQMFF.

With regard to this clone: The protein in TCRdb stems from a much larger clone and differs at residue 8 from this DNA's translation, likely a read error; here the protein is translated from the DNA. V gene TRDV2 combines with J gene TRDJ3; possible D gene TRDD3, 5 bases. V gave up 0 bases and J gave up 0 bases, with 17 bases separating them. The CDR3 contains 20 residues. In germline, CDR1 is GEAIGNYY, CDR2 EKD. This CDR3 is CACDTWGPGSSSWDTRQMFF. The CDR3 DNA is TGTGCCTGTGACACCTGGGGTCCTGGCTCAAGCTCCTGGGACACCCGACAGATGTTTTTC.